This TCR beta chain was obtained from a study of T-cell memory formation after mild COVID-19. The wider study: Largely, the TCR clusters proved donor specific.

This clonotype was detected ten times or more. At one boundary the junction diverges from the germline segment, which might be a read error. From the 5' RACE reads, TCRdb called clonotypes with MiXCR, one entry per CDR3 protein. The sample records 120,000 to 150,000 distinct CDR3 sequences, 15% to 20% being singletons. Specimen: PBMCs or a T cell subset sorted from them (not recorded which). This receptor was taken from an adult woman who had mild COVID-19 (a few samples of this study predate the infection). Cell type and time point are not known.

CDR3 loop: CSVGALQGRSF. For the CDR3, the DNA is TGCAGCGTTGGAGCCCTTCAGGGCCGGAGTTTC. This rearrangement joins TRBV29-1 to TRBJ1-2; a weak D match, TRBD1 (5 bases). This CDR3 is 11 amino acids long. CDR1 and CDR2 from the germline V gene are SQVTM and ANQGSEA.